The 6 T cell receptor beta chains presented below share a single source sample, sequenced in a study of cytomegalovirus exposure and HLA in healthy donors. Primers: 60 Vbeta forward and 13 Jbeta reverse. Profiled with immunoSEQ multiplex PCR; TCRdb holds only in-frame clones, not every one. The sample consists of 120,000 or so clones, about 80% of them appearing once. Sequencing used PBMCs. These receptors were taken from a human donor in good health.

CDR3 protein: CASSLLLSTSGGVTDTQYF. DNA for the CDR3: TGTGCCAGCAGTTTATTGTTGTCGACTAGCGGGGGGGTCACAGATACGCAGTATTTT. The rearrangement links TRBV28 to TRBJ2-3; 14 bases match TRBD2. The germline V gene has CDR1 MDHEN and CDR2 SYDVKM. The CDR3 extends over 19 amino acids. Germline trimming cut 1 base from V and 2 bases from J; bases unmatched to any gene: 8. Variable domain in full (rest from reference TRBV28 and TRBJ2-3): DVKVTQSSRYLVKRTGEKVFLECVQDMDHENMFWYRQDPGLGLRLIYFSYDVKMKEKGDIPEGYSVSREKKERFSLILESASTNQTSMYLCASSLLLSTSGGVTDTQYFGPGTRLTVL.

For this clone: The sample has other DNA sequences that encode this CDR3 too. The CDR3 DNA reads as TGCGCCAGCAGCTTGACCGGTCTACGAACTGAAGCTTTCTTT. Protein: CASSLTGLRTEAFF. V and J are TRBV5-1 and TRBJ1-1, with no clear D. V was shortened by 1 base and J by 5 bases, with 12 bases between the two germline ends. The CDR3 sequence is 14 residues long. Germline V gene data show CDR1 as SGHRS and CDR2 as YFSETQ.

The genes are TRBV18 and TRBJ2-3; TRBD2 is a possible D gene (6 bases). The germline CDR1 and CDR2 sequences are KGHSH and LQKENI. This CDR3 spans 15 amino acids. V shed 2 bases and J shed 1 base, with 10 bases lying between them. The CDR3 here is CASSPTGVGTDTQYF. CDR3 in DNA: TGTGCCAGCTCACCAACGGGGGTGGGCACAGATACGCAGTATTTT.

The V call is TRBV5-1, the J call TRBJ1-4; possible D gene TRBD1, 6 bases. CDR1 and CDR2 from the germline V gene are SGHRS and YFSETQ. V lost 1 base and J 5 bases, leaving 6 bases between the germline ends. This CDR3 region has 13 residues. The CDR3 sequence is CASSLTGNEKLFF. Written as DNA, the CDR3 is TGCGCCAGCAGCTTGACAGGGAATGAAAAACTGTTTTTT.

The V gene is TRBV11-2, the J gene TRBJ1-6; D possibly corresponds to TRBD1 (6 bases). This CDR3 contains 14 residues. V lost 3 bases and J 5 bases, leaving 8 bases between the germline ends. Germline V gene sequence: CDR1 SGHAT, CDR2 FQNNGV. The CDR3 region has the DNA TGTGCCAGCAGCTTCGCAGGGGATAATTCACCCCTCCACTTT. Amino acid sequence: CASSFAGDNSPLHF.

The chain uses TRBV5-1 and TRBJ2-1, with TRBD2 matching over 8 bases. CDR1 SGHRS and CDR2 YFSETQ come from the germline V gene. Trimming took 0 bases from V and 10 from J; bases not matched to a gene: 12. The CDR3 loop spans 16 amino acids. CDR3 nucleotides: TGCGCCAGCAGCTTGGGGGCTAGCGGGTCTTCGGCGGAGCAGTTCTTC. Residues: CASSLGASGSSAEQFF. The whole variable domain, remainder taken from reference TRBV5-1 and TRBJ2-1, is KAGVTQTPRYLIKTRGQQVTLSCSPISGHRSVSWYQQTPGQGLQFLFEYFSETQRNKGNFPGRFSGRQFSNSRSEMNVSTLELGDSALYLCASSLGASGSSAEQFFGPGTRLTVL.